This entry features one TCR beta chain sequence. No antigen is known for it. Version v3.0 of the immunoSEQ assay was performed at survey level. Repertoires were generated with immunoSEQ multiplex PCR, while TCRdb's copy carries only in-frame clones and drops some. Here the sample spans tens of thousands of clones, more than 75% being singletons. This sample is part of a study of long-term antiretroviral therapy in people with HIV. Background on the study: The study's earliest collections predate the 2015 immediate-ART recommendation by about a decade. The study, taken as a whole, reports: In samples taken after ART, diversity increased but remained below transplant donor control levels.

There are 16 residues in the CDR3. The germline V and J ends were trimmed by 0 bases and 0 bases, with 12 bases remaining between them. Germline loops: CDR1 LGHNA, CDR2 YSLEER. The sample was unsorted PBMCs, taken 2 years after starting antiretroviral therapy. This receptor was identified in a man between 50 and 59 years old with HIV. The chain links TRBV4-3 to TRBJ2-7; D gene ambiguous. As DNA, the CDR3 is TGCGCCAGCAGCCAAGATCGTGGTGGATACTCCTACGAGCAGTACTTC. Amino acid sequence: CASSQDRGGYSYEQYF.